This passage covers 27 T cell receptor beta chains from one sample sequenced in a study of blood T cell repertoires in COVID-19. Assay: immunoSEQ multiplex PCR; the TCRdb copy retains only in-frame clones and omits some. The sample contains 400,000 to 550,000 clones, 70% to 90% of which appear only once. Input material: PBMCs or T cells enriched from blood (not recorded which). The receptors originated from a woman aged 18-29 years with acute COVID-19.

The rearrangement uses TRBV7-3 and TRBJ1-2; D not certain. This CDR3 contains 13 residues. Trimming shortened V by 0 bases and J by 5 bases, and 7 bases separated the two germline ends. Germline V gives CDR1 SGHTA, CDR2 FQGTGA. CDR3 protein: CASSLTGSYGYTF. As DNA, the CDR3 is TGTGCCAGCAGCTTAACCGGGTCTTATGGCTACACCTTC. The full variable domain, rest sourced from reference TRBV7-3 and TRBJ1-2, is GAGVSQTPSNKVTEKGKYVELRCDPISGHTALYWYRQSLGQGPEFLIYFQGTGAADDSGLPNDRFFAVRPEGSVSTLKIQRTERGDSAVYLCASSLTGSYGYTFGSGTRLTVV.

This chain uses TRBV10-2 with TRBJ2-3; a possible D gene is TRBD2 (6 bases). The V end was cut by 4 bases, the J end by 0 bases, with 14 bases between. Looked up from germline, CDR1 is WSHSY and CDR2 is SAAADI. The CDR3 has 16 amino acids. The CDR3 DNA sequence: TGCGCCAGCAGTGTTTTTCGGGAGTCTAGCACAGATACGCAGTATTTT. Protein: CASSVFRESSTDTQYF.

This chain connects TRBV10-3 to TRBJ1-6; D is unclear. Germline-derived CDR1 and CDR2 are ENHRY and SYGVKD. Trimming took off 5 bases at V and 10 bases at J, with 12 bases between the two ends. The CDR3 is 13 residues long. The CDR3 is CAISPVEQSPLHF. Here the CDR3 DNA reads TGTGCCATCAGTCCGGTGGAGCAATCACCCCTCCACTTT.

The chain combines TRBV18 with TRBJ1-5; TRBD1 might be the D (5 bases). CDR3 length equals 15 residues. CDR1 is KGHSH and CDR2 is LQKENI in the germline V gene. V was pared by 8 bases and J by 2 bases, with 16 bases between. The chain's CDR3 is CASARGGAGNQPQHF. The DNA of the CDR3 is TGTGCCAGCGCACGGGGTGGGGCGGGCAATCAGCCCCAGCATTTT.

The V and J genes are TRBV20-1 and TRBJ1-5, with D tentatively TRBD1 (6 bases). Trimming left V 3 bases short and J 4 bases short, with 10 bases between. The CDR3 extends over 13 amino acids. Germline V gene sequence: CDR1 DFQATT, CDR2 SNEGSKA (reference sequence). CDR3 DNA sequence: TGCAGTGCTAGTCTCCAGGGGAATCAGCCCCAGCATTTT. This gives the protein CSASLQGNQPQHF.

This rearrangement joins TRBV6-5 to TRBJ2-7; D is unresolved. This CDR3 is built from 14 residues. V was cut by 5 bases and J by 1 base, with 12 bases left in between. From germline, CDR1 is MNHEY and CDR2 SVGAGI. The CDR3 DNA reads TGTGCCAGCAGTAGTCAGGCCAGTTCCTACGAGCAGTACTTC. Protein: CASSSQASSYEQYF.

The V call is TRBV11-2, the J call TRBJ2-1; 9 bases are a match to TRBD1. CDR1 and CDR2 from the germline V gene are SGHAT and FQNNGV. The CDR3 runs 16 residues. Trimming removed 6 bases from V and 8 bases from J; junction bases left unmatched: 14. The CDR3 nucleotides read TGTGCCAGCAGGCACAGGGGGCTCAGGTTATCAGATGAGCAGTTCTTC. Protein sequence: CASRHRGLRLSDEQFF.

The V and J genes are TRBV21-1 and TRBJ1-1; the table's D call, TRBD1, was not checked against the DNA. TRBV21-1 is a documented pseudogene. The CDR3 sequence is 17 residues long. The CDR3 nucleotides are TGTGCCAGCAGCAAAGCGCCAAAGACAGGGGCGATTCTTGAAGCTTTCTTT. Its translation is CASSKAPKTGAILEAFF.

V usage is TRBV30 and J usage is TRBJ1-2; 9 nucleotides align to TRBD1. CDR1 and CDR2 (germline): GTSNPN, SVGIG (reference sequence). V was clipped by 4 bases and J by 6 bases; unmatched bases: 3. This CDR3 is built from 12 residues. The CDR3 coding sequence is TGTGCCTGGACCAGGACAGGGGATGGCTACACCTTC. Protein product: CAWTRTGDGYTF. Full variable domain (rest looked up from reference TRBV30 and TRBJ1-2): SQTIHQWPATLVQPVGSPLSLECTVEGTSNPNLYWYRQAAGRGLQLLFYSVGIGQISSEVPQNLSASRPQDRQFILSSKKLLLSDSGFYLCAWTRTGDGYTFGSGTRLTVV.

The CDR3 reads CASSEASGDQPQHF. For the CDR3, the DNA is TGTGCCAGCAGTGAAGCCTCGGGGGATCAGCCCCAGCATTTT. This chain joins TRBV2 and TRBJ1-5, with D perhaps TRBD1 (5 bases). This CDR3 contains 14 residues. The germline V and J ends were trimmed by 0 bases and 5 bases, with 8 bases remaining between them. CDR1 is SNHLY and CDR2 is FYNNEI in the germline V gene.

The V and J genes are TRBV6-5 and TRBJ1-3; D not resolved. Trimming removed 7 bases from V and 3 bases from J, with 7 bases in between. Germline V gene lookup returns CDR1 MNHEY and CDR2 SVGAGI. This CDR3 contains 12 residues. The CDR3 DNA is TGTGCCAGCAACTCGGGTGGAAACACCATATATTTT. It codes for CASNSGGNTIYF.

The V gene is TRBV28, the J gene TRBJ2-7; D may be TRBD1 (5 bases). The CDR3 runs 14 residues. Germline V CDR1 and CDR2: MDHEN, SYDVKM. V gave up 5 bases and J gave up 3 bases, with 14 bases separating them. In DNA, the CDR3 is TGTGCCAGCAGTCCTATCCTCAGGGACTACGAGCAGTACTTC. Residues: CASSPILRDYEQYF.

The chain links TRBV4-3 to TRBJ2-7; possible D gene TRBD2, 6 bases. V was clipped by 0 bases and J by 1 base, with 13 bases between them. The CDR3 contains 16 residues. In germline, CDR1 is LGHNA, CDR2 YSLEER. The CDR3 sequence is CASSQDSSALSYEQYF. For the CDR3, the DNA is TGCGCCAGCAGCCAAGATTCTAGCGCTTTATCCTACGAGCAGTACTTC.

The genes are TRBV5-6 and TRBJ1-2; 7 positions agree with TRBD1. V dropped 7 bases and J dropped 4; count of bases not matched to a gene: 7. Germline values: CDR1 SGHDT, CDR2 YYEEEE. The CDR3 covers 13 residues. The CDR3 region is CASRSRQGYGYTF. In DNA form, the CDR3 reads TGTGCCAGCCGTAGTCGACAGGGCTATGGCTACACCTTC.

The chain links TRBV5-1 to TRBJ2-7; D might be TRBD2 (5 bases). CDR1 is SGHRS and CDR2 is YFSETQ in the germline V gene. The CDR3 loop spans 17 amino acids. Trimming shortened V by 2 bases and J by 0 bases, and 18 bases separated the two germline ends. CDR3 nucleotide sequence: TGCGCCAGCAGCTTTCGCGGGTCCATTTCCTTCTCCTACGAGCAGTACTTC. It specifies CASSFRGSISFSYEQYF. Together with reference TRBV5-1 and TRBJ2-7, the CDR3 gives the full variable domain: KAGVTQTPRYLIKTRGQQVTLSCSPISGHRSVSWYQQTPGQGLQFLFEYFSETQRNKGNFPGRFSGRQFSNSRSEMNVSTLELGDSALYLCASSFRGSISFSYEQYFGPGTRLTVT.

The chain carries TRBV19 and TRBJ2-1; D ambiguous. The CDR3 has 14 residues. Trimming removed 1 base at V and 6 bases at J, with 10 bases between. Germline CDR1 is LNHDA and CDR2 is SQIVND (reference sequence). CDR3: CASSIVGRSNEQFF. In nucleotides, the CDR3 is TGTGCCAGTAGTATAGTGGGCAGATCCAATGAGCAGTTCTTC.

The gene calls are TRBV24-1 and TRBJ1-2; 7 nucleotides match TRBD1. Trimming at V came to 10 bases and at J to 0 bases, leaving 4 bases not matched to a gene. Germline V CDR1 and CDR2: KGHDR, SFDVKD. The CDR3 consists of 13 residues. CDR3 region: CATRDRTNYGYTF. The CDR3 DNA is TGTGCCACGAGGGACAGAACTAACTATGGCTACACCTTC.

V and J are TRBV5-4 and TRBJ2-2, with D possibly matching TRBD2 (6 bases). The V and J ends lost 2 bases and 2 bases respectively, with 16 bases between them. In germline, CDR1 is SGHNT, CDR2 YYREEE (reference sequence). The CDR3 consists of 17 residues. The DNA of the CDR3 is TGTGCCAGCAGCTTAACTCCTACGGGAGCTAACACCGGGGAGCTGTTTTTT. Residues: CASSLTPTGANTGELFF.

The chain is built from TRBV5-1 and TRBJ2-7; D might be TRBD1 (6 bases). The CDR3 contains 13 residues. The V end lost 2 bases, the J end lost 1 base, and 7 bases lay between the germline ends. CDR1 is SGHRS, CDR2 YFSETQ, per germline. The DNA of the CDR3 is TGCGCCAGCAGCTTCGGACAGTCCTACGAGCAGTACTTC. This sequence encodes CASSFGQSYEQYF. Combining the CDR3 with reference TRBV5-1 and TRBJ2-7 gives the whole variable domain KAGVTQTPRYLIKTRGQQVTLSCSPISGHRSVSWYQQTPGQGLQFLFEYFSETQRNKGNFPGRFSGRQFSNSRSEMNVSTLELGDSALYLCASSFGQSYEQYFGPGTRLTVT.

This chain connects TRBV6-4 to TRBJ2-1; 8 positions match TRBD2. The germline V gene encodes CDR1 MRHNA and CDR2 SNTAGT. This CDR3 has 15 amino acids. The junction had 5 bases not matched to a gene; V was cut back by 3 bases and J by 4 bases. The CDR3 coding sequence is TGTGCCAGCAGTGAGACGGGAGGGGATTACAATGAGCAGTTCTTC. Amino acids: CASSETGGDYNEQFF.

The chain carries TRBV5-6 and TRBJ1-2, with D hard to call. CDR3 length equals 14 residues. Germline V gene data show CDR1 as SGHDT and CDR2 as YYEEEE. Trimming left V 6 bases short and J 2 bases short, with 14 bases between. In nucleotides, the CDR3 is TGTGCCAGCATCAATCTGGCAGGCAACTATGGCTACACCTTC. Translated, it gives CASINLAGNYGYTF.

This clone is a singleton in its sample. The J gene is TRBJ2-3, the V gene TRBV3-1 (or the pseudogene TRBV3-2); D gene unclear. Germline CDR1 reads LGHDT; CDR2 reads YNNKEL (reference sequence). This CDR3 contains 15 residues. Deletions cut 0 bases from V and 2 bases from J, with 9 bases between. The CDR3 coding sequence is TGTGCCAGCAGCCAAGATCCAGTCTCCACAGATACGCAGTATTTT. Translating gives CASSQDPVSTDTQYF.

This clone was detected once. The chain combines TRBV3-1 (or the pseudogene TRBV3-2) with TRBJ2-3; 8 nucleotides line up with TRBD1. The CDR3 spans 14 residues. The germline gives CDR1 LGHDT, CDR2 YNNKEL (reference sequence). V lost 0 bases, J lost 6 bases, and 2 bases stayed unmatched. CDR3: CASSQETGVDTQYF. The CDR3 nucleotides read TGTGCCAGCAGCCAAGAGACAGGGGTGGATACGCAGTATTTT.

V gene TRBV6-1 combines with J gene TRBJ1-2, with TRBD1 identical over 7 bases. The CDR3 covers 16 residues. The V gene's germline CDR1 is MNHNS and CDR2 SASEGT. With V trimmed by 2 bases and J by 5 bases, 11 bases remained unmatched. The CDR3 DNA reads TGTGCCAGCAGTGAAAGAGTTACAGGGGTTGGGTATGGCTACACCTTC. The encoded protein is CASSERVTGVGYGYTF.

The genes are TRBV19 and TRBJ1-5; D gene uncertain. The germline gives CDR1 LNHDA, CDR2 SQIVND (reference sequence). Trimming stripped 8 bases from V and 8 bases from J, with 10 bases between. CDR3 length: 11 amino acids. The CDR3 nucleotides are TGTGCCAGTCAAACCCCGGAGCCCCAGCATTTT. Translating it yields CASQTPEPQHF.

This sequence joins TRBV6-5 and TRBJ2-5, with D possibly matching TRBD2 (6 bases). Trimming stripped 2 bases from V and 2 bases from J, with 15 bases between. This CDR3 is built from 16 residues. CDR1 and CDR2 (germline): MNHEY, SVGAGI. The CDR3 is CASSYGGRGPQETQYF. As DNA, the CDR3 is TGTGCCAGCAGTTACGGCGGGCGGGGACCTCAAGAGACCCAGTACTTC.

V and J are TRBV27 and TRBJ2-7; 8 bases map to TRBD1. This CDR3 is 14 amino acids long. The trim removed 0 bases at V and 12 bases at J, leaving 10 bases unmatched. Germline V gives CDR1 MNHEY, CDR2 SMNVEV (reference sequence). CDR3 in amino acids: CASSLSVRGPVAYF. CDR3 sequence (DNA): TGTGCCAGCAGTTTATCGGTCAGGGGGCCGGTAGCGTACTTC.